Reported below is one T cell receptor (beta chain). This specimen comes from a study of CD8 T cells in Susac syndrome. RNA, at roughly 0.5 to 1 ug, was reverse transcribed with random hexamers. TCRdb used MiXCR to reprocess the immunoSEQ multiplex PCR reads, holding one entry per CDR3 protein. The repertoire holds 100,000 to 150,000 distinct CDR3 sequences, with 85% to 95% as singletons. Negative isolation was used for CD8+ and CD4+ T cells and FACS enrichment for TEMRA cells. V shed 0 bases and J shed 1 base, with 9 bases lying between them. CDR3 length equals 14 residues. CDR1 and CDR2 (germline): SQVTM, ANQGSEA.

This clonotype was obtained from a human donor with multiple sclerosis. The sequencing sample was made of CD4+ T cells from PBMCs. This chain joins TRBV29-1 and TRBJ2-5; D ambiguous. For the CDR3, the DNA is TGCAGCGTTGAAGATCCTAGGCTCCAAGAGACCCAGTACTTC. The encoded protein is CSVEDPRLQETQYF.